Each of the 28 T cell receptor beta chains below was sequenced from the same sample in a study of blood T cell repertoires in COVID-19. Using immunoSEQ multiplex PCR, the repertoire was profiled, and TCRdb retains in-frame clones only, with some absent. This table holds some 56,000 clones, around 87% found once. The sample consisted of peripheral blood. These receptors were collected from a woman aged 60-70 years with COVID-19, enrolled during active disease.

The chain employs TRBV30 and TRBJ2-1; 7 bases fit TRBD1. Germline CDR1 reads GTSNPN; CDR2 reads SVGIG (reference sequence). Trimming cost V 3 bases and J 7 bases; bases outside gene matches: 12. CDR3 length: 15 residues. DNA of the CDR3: TGTGCCTGGAGACCAGCCGGGACAGCTAAAAATGAGCAGTTCTTC. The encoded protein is CAWRPAGTAKNEQFF.

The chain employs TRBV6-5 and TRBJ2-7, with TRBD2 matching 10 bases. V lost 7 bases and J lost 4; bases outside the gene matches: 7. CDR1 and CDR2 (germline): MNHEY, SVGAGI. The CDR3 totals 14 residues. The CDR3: CASIFGTSVYEQYF. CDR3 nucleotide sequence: TGTGCCAGCATCTTCGGGACTAGCGTTTACGAGCAGTACTTC.

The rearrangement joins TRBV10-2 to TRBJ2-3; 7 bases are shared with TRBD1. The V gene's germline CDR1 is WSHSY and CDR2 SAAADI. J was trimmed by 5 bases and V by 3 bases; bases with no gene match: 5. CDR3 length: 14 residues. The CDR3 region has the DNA TGCGCCAGCAGTGACCGAACAGGGGTAGATACGCAGTATTTT. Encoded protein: CASSDRTGVDTQYF.

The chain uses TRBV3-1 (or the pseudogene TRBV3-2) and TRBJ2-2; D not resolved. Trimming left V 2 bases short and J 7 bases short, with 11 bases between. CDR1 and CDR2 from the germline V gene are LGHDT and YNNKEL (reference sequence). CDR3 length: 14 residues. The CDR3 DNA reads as TGTGCCAGCAGCCAACCTAGAGAAAGCGGGGAGCTGTTTTTT. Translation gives CASSQPRESGELFF.

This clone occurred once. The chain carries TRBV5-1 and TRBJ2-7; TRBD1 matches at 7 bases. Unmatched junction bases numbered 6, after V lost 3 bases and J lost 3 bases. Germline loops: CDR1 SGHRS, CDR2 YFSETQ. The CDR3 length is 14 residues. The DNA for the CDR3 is TGCGCCAGCAGCTCCGGGACAGCATTCTACGAGCAGTACTTC. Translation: CASSSGTAFYEQYF. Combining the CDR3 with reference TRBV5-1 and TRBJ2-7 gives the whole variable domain KAGVTQTPRYLIKTRGQQVTLSCSPISGHRSVSWYQQTPGQGLQFLFEYFSETQRNKGNFPGRFSGRQFSNSRSEMNVSTLELGDSALYLCASSSGTAFYEQYFGPGTRLTVT.

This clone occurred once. The CDR3 DNA follows: TGTGCCAGTAGTATAGGGACAGGGAGGGGTAACTATGGCTACACCTTC. It yields the protein CASSIGTGRGNYGYTF. The V and J genes are TRBV19 and TRBJ1-2; 8 bases match TRBD1. V shed 1 base, J shed 1 base, and the junction held 5 bases outside the gene matches. CDR1 and CDR2 (germline): LNHDA, SQIVND (reference sequence). The CDR3 totals 16 residues.

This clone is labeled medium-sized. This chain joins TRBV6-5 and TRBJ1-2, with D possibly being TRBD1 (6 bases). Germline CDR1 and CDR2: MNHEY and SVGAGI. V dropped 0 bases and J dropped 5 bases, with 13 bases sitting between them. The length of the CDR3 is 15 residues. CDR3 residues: CASSYSVQGEYGYTF. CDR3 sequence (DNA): TGTGCCAGCAGTTACTCGGTACAGGGAGAATATGGCTACACCTTC.

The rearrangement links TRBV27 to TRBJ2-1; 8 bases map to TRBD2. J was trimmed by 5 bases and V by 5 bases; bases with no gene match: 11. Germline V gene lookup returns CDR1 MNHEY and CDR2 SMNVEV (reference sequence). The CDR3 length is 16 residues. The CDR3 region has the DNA TGTGCCAGCAGTCCCATAGCGGGGACATTTAACAATGAGCAGTTCTTC. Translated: CASSPIAGTFNNEQFF.

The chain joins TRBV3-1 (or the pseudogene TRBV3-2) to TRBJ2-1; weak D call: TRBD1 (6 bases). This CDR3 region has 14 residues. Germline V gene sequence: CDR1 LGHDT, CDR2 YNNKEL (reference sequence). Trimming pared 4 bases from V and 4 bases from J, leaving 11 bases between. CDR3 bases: TGTGCCAGCAGCCCTCCCGGACAGTACAATGAGCAGTTCTTC. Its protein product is CASSPPGQYNEQFF.

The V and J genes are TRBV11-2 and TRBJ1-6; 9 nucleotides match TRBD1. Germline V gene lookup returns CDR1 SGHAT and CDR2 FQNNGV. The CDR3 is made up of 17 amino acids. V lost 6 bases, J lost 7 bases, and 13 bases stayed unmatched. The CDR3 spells CASSNTQGAGKNSPLHF. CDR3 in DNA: TGTGCCAGCAGTAATACACAGGGGGCCGGAAAGAATTCACCCCTCCACTTT. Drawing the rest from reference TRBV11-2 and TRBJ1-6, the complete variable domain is EAGVAQSPRYKIIEKRQSVAFWCNPISGHATLYWYQQILGQGPKLLIQFQNNGVVDDSQLPKDRFSAERLKGVDSTLKIQPAKLEDSAVYLCASSNTQGAGKNSPLHFGNGTRLTVT.

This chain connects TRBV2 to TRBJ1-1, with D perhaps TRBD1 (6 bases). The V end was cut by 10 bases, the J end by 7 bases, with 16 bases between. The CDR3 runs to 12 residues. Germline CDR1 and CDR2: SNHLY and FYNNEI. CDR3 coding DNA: TGTGCCATCCAAGACGGGGGGCATGAAGCTTTCTTT. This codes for CAIQDGGHEAFF.

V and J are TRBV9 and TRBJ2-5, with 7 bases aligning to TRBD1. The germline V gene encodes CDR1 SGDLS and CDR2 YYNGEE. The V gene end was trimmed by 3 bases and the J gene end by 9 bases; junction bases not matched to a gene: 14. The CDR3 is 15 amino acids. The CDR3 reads CASSATGAGYSAQYF. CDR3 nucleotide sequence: TGTGCCAGCAGCGCCACAGGGGCCGGTTATTCGGCCCAGTACTTC. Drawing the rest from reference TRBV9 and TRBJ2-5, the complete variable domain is DSGVTQTPKHLITATGQRVTLRCSPRSGDLSVYWYQQSLDQGLQFLIQYYNGEERAKGNILERFSAQQFPDLHSELNLSSLELGDSALYFCASSATGAGYSAQYFGPGTRLLVL.

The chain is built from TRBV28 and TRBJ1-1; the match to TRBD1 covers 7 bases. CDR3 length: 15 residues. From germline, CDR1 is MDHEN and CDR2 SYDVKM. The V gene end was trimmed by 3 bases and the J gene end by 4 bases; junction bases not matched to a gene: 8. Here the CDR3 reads CASSFQVGQITEAFF. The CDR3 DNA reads TGTGCCAGCAGTTTTCAAGTGGGACAGATCACTGAAGCTTTCTTT.

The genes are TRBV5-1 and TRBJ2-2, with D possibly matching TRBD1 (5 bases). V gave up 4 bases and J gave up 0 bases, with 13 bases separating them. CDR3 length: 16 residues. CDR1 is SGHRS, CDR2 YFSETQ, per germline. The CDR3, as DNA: TGCGCCAGCAGCCAGGGTCGGGCTACGAACACCGGGGAGCTGTTTTTT. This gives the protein CASSQGRATNTGELFF.

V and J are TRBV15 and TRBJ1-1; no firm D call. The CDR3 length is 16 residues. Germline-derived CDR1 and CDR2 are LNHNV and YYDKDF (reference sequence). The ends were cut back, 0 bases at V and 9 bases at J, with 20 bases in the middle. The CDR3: CATSRDVPGPLEKAFF. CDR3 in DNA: TGTGCCACCAGCAGAGATGTTCCAGGCCCTCTGGAAAAAGCTTTCTTT.

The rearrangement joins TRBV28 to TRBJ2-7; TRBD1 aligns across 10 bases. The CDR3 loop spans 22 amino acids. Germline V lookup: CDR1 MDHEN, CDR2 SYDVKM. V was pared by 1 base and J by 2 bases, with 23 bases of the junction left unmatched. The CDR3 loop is CASSLSLRREEGTGESPYEQYF. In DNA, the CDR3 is TGTGCCAGCAGTTTATCCCTTAGAAGGGAAGAGGGGACAGGGGAATCGCCCTACGAGCAGTACTTC.

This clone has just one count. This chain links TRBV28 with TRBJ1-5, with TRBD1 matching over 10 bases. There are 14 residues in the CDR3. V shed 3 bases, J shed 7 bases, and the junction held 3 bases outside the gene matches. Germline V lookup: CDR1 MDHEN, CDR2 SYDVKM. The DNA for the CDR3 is TGTGCCAGCAGTTTTGGGACAGGGGTACAGCCCCAGCATTTT. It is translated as CASSFGTGVQPQHF.

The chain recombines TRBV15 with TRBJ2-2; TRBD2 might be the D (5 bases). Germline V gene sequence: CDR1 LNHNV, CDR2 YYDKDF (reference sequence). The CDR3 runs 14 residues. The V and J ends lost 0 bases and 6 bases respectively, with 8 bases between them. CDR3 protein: CATSRDLGAGELFF. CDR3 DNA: TGTGCCACCAGCAGAGATTTGGGAGCCGGGGAGCTGTTTTTT.

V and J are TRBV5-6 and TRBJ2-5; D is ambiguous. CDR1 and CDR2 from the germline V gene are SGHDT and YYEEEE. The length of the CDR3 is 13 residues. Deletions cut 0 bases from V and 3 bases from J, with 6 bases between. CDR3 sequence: CASSLALKETQYF. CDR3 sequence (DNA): TGTGCCAGCAGCTTGGCCCTAAAAGAGACCCAGTACTTC. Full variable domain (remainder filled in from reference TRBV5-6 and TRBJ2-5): DAGVTQSPTHLIKTRGQQVTLRCSPKSGHDTVSWYQQALGQGPQFIFQYYEEEERQRGNFPDRFSGHQFPNYSSELNVNALLLGDSALYLCASSLALKETQYFGPGTRLLVL.

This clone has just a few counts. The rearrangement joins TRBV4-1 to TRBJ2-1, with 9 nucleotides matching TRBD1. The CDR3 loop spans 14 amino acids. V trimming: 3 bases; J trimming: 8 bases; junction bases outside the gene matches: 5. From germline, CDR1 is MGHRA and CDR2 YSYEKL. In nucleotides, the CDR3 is TGCGCCAGCAGCCATACAGGGGGCGTTGATGAGCAGTTCTTC. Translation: CASSHTGGVDEQFF.

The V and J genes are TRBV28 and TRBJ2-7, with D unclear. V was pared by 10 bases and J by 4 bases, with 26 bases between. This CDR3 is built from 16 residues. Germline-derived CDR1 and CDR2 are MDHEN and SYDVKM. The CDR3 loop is CATLGPLGTGSYEQYF. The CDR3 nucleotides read TGTGCCACTCTAGGTCCACTCGGAACGGGTTCGTACGAGCAGTACTTC.

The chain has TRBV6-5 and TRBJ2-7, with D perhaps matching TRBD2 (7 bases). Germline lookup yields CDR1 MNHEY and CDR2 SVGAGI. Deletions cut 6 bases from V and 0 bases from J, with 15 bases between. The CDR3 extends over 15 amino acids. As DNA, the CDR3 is TGTGCCAGCAGGCTTGGGGGGGGCAGCTCCTACGAGCAGTACTTC. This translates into CASRLGGGSSYEQYF.

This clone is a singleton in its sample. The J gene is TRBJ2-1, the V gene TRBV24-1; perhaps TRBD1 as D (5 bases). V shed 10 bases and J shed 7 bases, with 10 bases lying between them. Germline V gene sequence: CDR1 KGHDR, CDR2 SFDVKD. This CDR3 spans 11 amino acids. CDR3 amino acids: CATEGVNEQFF. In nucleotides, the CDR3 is TGTGCCACTGAAGGGGTGAATGAGCAGTTCTTC.

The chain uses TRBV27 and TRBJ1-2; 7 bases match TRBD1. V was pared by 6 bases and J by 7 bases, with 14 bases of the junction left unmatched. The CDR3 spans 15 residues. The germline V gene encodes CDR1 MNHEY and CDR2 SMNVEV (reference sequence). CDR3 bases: TGTGCCAGCAGAAAAACAGGGGCCCAGGGAGGTGGCTACACCTTC. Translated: CASRKTGAQGGGYTF.

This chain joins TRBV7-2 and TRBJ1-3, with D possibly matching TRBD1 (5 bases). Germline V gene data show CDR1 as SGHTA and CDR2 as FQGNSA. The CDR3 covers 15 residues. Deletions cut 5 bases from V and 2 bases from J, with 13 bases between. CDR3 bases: TGTGCCAGCAGCCAAGCAAGGGGTCCTGGAAACACCATATATTTT. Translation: CASSQARGPGNTIYF.

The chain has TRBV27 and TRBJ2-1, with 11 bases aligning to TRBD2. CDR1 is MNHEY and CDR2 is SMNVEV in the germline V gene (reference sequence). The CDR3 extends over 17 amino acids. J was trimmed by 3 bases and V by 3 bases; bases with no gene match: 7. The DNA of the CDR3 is TGTGCCAGCAGTTTCTCCTTAGCGGGAGGGATCTACAATGAGCAGTTCTTC. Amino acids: CASSFSLAGGIYNEQFF.

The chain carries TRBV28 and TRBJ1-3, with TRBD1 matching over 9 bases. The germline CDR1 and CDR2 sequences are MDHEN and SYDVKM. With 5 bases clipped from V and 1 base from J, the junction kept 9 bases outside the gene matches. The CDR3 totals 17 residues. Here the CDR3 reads CASSQGQGPWSGNTIYF. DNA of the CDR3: TGTGCCAGCAGTCAAGGACAGGGGCCCTGGTCTGGAAACACCATATATTTT.

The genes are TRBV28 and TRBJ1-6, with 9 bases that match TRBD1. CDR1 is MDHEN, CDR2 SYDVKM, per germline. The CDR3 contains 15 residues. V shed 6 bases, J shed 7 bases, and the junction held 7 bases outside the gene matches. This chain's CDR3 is CASSASGQGNSPLHF. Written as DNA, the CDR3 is TGTGCCAGCAGCGCCTCGGGACAGGGAAATTCACCCCTCCACTTT.